This is a list of T cell receptor beta chains from one sample in a study of shared clonotypes between healthy human individuals. Produced via immunoSEQ multiplex PCR; TCRdb's table is partial and in-frame only. Of roughly 2,000,000 clones listed, about 95% are singletons. Sample: naive CD8+ T cells sorted from blood. The receptor set was obtained from a man between 18 and 35 years old in good health. Both conserved end residues are part of each CDR3. The D gene is left open where the match is weak.

V gene	J gene	D gene	CDR3 DNA	CDR3 protein
TRBV11-2	TRBJ2-5	NA	TGTGCCAGCAGCGTACACAGCGCTGAGTACCAAGAGACCCAGTACTTC	CASSVHSAEYQETQYF
TRBV4-3	TRBJ2-2	TRBD2	TGCGCCAGCAGCCGACTATCGGGTTTTAGCGGGAATGGGGACGGGGAGCTGTTTTTT	CASSRLSGFSGNGDGELFF
TRBV2	TRBJ2-1	TRBD1	TGTGCCGGGACAGGGGACAATGAGCAGTTCTTC	CAGTGDNEQFF
TRBV11-2	TRBJ2-7	NA	TGTGCCAGCAGCTTTAGACCGCAAACCTACGAGCAGTACTTC	CASSFRPQTYEQYF
TRBV7-9	TRBJ1-2	NA	TGTGCCAGCAGCTTAGCAACAGATGGCTACACCTTC	CASSLATDGYTF
TRBV5-1	TRBJ1-1	NA	TGCGCCAGCAGCCCTACGGCAGGGATAAGCTGGGACACTGAAGCTTTCTTT	CASSPTAGISWDTEAFF
TRBV7-3	TRBJ2-5	TRBD2	TGTGCCAGCAGCCCACTAGCGGGGGTTCTCGAGACCCAGTACTTC	CASSPLAGVLETQYF
TRBV7-9	TRBJ1-2	NA	TGTGCCAGCAGCTTAGGGGAGGCCAAGAGGGATGGCTACACCTTC	CASSLGEAKRDGYTF
TRBV13	TRBJ2-3	NA	TGTGCCAGCAGTTTAGCGGAAACTAGCACAGATACGCAGTATTTT	CASSLAETSTDTQYF
TRBV19	TRBJ1-1	TRBD1	TGTGCCAGTAGTTCTGGACAGGGGTTTGAAGCTTTCTTT	CASSSGQGFEAFF
TRBV6-5	TRBJ2-5	NA	TGTGCCAGCAGTACGGATCCCCGGGAGACCCAGTACTTC	CASSTDPRETQYF
TRBV21-1	TRBJ2-2	NA	TGTGCCAGCAGCCCAGGGGGGCAAACTTACACCGGGGAGCTGTTTTTT	CASSPGGQTYTGELFF
TRBV10-1	TRBJ2-1	TRBD1	TGCGCCAGCAGTGAGTCGAGGGGGCTGGCCTACAATGAGCAGTTCTTC	CASSESRGLAYNEQFF
TRBV29-1	TRBJ2-7	NA	TGCAGCGTTGAAGACCGGGTATTTCCCTACGAGCAGTACTTC	CSVEDRVFPYEQYF